This T cell receptor beta chain was recorded in a study of graft-versus-host responses after intestinal transplantation. Germline trimming cut 1 base from V and 2 bases from J; bases unmatched to any gene: 11. CDR1 SEHNR and CDR2 FQNEAQ come from the germline V gene (reference sequence). CDR3 size: 18 residues. Clones were read by immunoSEQ multiplex PCR, and TCRdb kept only the in-frame ones, dropping some. The sample contains 20,000 to 30,000 clones, approximately 87% of which appear only once. This TCR was recovered from a human patient who received an intestinal transplant, so some T cells may come from the graft donor. The chain joins TRBV7-9 to TRBJ2-1; 7 bases line up with TRBD2. The material sequenced was PBMCs, taken about 27 days after intestinal transplant. The CDR3 reads CASSLGSGLVGAYNEQFF. DNA for the CDR3: TGTGCCAGCAGCTTAGGGTCCGGACTAGTAGGGGCCTACAATGAGCAGTTCTTC.